The clone carrying this T cell receptor (beta chain) was observed many times. Its antigen is not identified. The sample originates from a study of Graves' ophthalmopathy and Graves' hyperthyroidism. Overall study results and limits: Stable hyperthyroidism and ophthalmopathy were told apart by a 13-signature model, which achieved 87.88% sensitivity and around 80% specificity.

Using RNA transcripts, the TCR beta CDR3 regions were amplified. Second-round multiplex PCR came after a first-round RT-PCR that employed HTBI primers. TCRdb reprocessed the multiplex PCR reads via MiXCR and lists one record per CDR3 protein. The data contain over 450,000 distinct CDR3 sequences, about 15% of them singletons. Germline CDR1 MDHEN, CDR2 SYDVKM. The CDR3 runs 16 residues. V was cut by 5 bases and J by 1 base, with 17 bases left in between. Ophthalmopathy donors' eye disease showed moderate-to-severe activity, CAS of at least 3, NOSPECS of at least 4 and duration under 3 months. Specimen: blood. V is TRBV28 and J is TRBJ2-5; D is uncertain. The TCR originated in a woman in her 30s with Graves' ophthalmopathy. Written as DNA, the CDR3 is TGTGCCAGCAGTCCGGTGACTGTCACGACCCAAGAGACCCAGTACTTC. Encoded protein: CASSPVTVTTQETQYF.